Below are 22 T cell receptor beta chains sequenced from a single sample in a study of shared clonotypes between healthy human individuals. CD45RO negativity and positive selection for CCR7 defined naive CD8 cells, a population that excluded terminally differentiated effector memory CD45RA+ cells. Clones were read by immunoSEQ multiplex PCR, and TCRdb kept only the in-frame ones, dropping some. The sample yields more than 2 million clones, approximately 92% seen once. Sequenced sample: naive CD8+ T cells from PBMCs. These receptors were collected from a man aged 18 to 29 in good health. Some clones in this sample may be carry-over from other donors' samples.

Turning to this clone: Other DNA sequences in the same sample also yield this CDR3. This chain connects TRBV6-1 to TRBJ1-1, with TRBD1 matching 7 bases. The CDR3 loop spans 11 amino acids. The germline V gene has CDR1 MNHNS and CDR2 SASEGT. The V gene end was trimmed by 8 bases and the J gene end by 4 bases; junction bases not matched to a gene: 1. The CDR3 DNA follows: TGTGCCAGCTCAGGGGGCACTGAAGCTTTCTTT. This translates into CASSGGTEAFF.

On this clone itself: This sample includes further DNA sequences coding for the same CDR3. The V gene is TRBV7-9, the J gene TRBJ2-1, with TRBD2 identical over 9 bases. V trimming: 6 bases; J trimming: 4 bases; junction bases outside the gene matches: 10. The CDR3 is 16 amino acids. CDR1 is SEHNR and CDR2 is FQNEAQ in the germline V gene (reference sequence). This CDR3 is CASSPGSGRGYNEQFF. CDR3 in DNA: TGTGCCAGCAGTCCGGGTAGCGGGAGAGGATACAATGAGCAGTTCTTC.

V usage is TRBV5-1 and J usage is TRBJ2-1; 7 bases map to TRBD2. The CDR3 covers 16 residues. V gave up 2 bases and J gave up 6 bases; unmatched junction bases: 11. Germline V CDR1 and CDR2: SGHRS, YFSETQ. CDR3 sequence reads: CASSFIFAGEINEQFF. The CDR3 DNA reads TGCGCCAGCAGCTTCATATTCGCGGGAGAGATCAATGAGCAGTTCTTC. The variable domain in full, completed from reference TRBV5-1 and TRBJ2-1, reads KAGVTQTPRYLIKTRGQQVTLSCSPISGHRSVSWYQQTPGQGLQFLFEYFSETQRNKGNFPGRFSGRQFSNSRSEMNVSTLELGDSALYLCASSFIFAGEINEQFFGPGTRLTVL.

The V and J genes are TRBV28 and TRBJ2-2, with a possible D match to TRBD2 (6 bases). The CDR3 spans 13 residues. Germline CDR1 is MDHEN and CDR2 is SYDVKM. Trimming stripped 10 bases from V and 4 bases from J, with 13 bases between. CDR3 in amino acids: CANRGSGTGELFF. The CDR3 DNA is TGTGCCAACCGGGGGTCCGGCACCGGGGAGCTGTTTTTT.

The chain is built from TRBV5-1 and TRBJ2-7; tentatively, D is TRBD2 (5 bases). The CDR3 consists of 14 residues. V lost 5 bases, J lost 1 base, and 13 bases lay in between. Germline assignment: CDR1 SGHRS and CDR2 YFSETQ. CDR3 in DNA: TGCGCCAGCAGGGACCTCGGGGAGTCCTACGAGCAGTACTTC. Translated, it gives CASRDLGESYEQYF. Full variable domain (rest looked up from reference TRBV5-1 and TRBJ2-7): KAGVTQTPRYLIKTRGQQVTLSCSPISGHRSVSWYQQTPGQGLQFLFEYFSETQRNKGNFPGRFSGRQFSNSRSEMNVSTLELGDSALYLCASRDLGESYEQYFGPGTRLTVT.

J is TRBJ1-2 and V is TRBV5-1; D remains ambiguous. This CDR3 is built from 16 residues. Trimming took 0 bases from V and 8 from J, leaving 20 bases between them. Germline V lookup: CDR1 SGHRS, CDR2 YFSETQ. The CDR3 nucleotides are TGCGCCAGCAGCTTGGAAGTCCGCCTTAGCGAGGGCGGCTACACCTTC. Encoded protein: CASSLEVRLSEGGYTF.

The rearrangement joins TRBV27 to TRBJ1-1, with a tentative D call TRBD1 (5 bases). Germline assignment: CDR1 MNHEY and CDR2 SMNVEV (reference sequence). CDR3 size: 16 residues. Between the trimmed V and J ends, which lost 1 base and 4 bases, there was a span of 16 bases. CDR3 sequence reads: CASSLLGGTGTTEAFF. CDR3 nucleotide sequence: TGTGCCAGCAGTTTATTGGGGGGGACCGGGACCACTGAAGCTTTCTTT.

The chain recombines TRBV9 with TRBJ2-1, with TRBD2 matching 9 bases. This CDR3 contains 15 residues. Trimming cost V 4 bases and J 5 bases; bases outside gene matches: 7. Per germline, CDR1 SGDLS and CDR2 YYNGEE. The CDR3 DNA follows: TGTGCCAGCAGCCAGGGGGGACTAGCCGACAATGAGCAGTTCTTC. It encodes CASSQGGLADNEQFF.

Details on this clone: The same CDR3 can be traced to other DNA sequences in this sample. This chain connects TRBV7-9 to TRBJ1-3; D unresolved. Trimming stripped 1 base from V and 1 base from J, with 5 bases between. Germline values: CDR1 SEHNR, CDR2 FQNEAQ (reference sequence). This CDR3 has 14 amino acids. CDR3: CASSLVGSGNTIYF. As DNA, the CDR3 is TGTGCCAGCAGCTTAGTGGGATCTGGAAACACCATATATTTT.

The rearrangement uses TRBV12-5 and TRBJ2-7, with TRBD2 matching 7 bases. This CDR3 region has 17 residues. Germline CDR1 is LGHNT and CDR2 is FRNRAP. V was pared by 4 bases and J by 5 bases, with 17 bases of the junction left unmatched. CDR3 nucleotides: TGTGCTAGTGGTTCGTCTTTTGGGGGGGAGGTGGAGGACGAGCAGTACTTC. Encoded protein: CASGSSFGGEVEDEQYF.

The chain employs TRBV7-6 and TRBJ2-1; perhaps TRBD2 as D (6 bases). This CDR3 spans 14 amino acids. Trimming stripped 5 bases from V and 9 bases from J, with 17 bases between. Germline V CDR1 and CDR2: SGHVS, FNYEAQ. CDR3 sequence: CASSHGGGRCEQFF. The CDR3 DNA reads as TGTGCCAGCAGCCATGGAGGAGGGAGGTGTGAGCAGTTCTTC.

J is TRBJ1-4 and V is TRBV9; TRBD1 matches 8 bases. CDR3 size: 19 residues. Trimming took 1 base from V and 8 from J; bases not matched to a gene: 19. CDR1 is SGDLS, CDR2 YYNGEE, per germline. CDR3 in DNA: TGTGCCAGCAGCGTAAGTCCCCTAGGGACAGGAGTCTCTAGGGAAAAACTGTTTTTT. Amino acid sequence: CASSVSPLGTGVSREKLFF.

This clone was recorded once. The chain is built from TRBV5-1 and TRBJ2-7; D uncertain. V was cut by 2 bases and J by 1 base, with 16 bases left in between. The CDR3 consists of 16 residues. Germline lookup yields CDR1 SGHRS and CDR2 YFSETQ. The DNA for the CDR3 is TGCGCCAGCAGCTTTTGGTTCGGAACAGATTCCTACGAGCAGTACTTC. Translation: CASSFWFGTDSYEQYF.

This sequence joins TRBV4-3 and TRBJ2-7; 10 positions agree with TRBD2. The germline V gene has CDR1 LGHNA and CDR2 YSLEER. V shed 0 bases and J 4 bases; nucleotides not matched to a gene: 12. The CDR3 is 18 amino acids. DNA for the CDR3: TGCGCCAGCAGCCAAGACCTAGCGGGAGTATATTTGGAGTACGAGCAGTACTTC. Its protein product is CASSQDLAGVYLEYEQYF.

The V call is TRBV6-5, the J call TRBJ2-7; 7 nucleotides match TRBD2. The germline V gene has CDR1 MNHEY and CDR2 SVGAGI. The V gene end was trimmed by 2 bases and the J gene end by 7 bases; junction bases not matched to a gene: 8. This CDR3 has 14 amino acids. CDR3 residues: CASSYTGGPREQYF. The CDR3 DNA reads TGTGCCAGCAGTTACACGGGAGGCCCCAGGGAGCAGTACTTC.

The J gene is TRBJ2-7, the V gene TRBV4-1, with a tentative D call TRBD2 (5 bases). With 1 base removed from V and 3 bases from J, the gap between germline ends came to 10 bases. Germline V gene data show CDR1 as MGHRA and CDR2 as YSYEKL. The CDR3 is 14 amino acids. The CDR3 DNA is TGCGCCAGCAGCCAAGGACTACCCTACTACGAGCAGTACTTC. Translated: CASSQGLPYYEQYF.

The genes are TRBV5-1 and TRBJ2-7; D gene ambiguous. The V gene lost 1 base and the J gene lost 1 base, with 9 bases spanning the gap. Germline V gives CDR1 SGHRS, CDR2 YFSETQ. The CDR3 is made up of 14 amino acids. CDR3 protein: CASSLSVESYEQYF. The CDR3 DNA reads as TGCGCCAGCAGCTTGTCTGTCGAATCCTACGAGCAGTACTTC.

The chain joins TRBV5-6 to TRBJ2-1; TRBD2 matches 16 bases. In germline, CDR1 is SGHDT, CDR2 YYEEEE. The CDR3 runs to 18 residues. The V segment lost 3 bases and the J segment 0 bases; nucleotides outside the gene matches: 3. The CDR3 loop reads CASSWGLAGGSSYNEQFF. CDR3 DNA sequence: TGTGCCAGCAGCTGGGGACTAGCGGGAGGGAGCTCCTACAATGAGCAGTTCTTC.

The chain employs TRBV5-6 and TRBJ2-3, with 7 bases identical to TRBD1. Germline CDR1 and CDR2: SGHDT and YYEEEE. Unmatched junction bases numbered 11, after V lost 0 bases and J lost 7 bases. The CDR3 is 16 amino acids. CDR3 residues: CASSLEARTGRNTQYF. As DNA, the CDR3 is TGTGCCAGCAGCTTGGAGGCCCGGACAGGACGTAATACGCAGTATTTT. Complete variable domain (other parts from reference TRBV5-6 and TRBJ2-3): DAGVTQSPTHLIKTRGQQVTLRCSPKSGHDTVSWYQQALGQGPQFIFQYYEEEERQRGNFPDRFSGHQFPNYSSELNVNALLLGDSALYLCASSLEARTGRNTQYFGPGTRLTVL.

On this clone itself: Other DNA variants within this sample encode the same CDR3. The chain's CDR3 is CASSYAGQAYEQYF. The CDR3 DNA reads TGTGCCAGCAGTTACGCGGGACAAGCCTACGAGCAGTACTTC. The chain employs TRBV6-6 and TRBJ2-7; D might be TRBD1 or TRBD2, each matching 6 bases. V was clipped by 2 bases and J by 2 bases, with 10 bases between them. Germline CDR1 is MNHNY and CDR2 is SVGAGI (reference sequence). CDR3 length: 14 residues.

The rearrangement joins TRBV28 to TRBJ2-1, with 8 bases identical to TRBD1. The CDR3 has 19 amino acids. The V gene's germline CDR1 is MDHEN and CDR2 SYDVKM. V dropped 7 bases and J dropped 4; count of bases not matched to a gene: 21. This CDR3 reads CASTLGVLFEDRVYNEQFF. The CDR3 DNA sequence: TGTGCCAGCACCCTGGGGGTATTATTCGAGGACAGGGTGTACAATGAGCAGTTCTTC.

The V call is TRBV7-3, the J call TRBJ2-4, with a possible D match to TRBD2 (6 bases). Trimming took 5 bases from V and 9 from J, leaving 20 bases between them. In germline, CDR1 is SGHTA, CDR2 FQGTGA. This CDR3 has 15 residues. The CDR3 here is CASSPGSGSSSIQYF. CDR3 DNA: TGTGCCAGCAGCCCCGGGTCCGGGAGTTCGAGCATTCAGTACTTC.